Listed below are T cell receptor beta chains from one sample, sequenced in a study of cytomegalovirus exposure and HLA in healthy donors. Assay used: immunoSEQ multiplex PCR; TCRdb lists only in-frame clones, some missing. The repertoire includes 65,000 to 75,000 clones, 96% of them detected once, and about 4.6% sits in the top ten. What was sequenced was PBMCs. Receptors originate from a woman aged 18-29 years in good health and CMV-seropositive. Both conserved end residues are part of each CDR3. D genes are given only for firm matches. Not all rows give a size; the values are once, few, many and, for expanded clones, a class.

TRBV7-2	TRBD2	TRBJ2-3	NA	TGTGCCAGCAGCTTAGAAGCGGGACTCACAGATACGCAGTATTTT	CASSLEAGLTDTQYF
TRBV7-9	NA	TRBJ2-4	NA	TGTGCCAGCAGCTCGCCAGCCCCGGGACATGAGAAAAACATTCAGTACTTC	CASSSPAPGHEKNIQYF
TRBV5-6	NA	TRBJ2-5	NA	TGTGCCAGCAGCGAATACTCTAGAGCCCCAGAGACCCAGTACTTC	CASSEYSRAPETQYF
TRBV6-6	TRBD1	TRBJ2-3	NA	TGTGCCAGCAGTTACTGGGGGGGACAGGGTACAGATACGCAGTATTTT	CASSYWGGQGTDTQYF
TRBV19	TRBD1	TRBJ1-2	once	TGTGCCAGTAGCAGGGACAGGGAGATGCGTGGCTACACCTTC	CASSRDREMRGYTF
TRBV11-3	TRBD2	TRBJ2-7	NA	TGTGCCAGCAGCTTAGGACCGGGACTAGCGGGAGGAAGCTCCTACGAGCAGTACTTC	CASSLGPGLAGGSSYEQYF
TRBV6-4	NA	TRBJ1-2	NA	TGTGCCAGCATTCACGGGGGGTTTGGCTACACCTTC	CASIHGGFGYTF
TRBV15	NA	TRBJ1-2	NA	TGTGCCACCAGCAGAGATTCCTCCTATGGCTACACCTTC	CATSRDSSYGYTF
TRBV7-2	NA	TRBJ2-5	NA	TGTGCCAGCAGCCACTTGGGGGGGCGGGAGGAGACCCAGTACTTC	CASSHLGGREETQYF
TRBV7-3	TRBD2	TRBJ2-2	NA	TGTGCCAGCAGCTTCGGACTAGCGGGAGCGGGCGGGGAGCTGTTTTTT	CASSFGLAGAGGELFF
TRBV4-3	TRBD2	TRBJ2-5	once	TGCGCCAGCAGCCAAGATAGGCGGGGGACGGAGACCCAGTACTTC	CASSQDRRGTETQYF
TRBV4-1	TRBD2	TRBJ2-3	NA	TGCGCCAGCAGCCAAGGACTAGCGATCACAGATACGCAGTATTTT	CASSQGLAITDTQYF
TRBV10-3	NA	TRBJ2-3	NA	TGTGCCATCAGTCGACTATTAAGTGGAGATACGCAGTATTTT	CAISRLLSGDTQYF